This T cell receptor (beta chain) was sequenced for a study of T cell repertoires in cytomegalovirus infection. Whole-study context: Use of recently identified HLA-C-restricted and well-studied HLA-B-restricted CMV epitopes was part of the study.

This clonotype was recorded once. What it binds is not known. The CDR3 runs 15 residues. The trim removed 4 bases at V and 4 bases at J, leaving 8 bases unmatched. Germline V lookup: CDR1 LGHNA, CDR2 YSLEER. TCRdb fed the reads into MiXCR, producing one record per CDR3 protein. This table holds 340,000 or so distinct CDR3 sequences, 20% to 25% found once. Study results and caveats: The cumulative frequency of public TCR beta families distinguished individuals who carried CMV together with the relevant HLA.

This specimen was cultured PBMCs, taken from culture after CMV antigen stimulation. The chain carries TRBV4-3 and TRBJ1-2, with TRBD1 matching over 8 bases. This clonotype originated in a human donor in good health (CMV status not recorded). Some clones in this sample may be carry-over from other donors' samples. The CDR3 sequence is CASSPRGQGGYGYTF. The CDR3 DNA sequence: TGCGCCAGCAGCCCCCGAGGACAGGGAGGCTATGGCTACACCTTC.